This T cell receptor (beta chain) was documented in a study of brain T cells in children with intractable seizures. This CDR3 has 17 residues. Trimming shortened V by 6 bases and J by 0 bases, and 18 bases separated the two germline ends. Germline CDR1 is MDHEN and CDR2 is SYDVKM. This table comes from immunoSEQ multiplex PCR, and its TCRdb copy is limited to in-frame clones, with some not included. The sample comprises 65,000 to 85,000 clones, more than 85% of which are singletons, and over 1.5% rests with the top ten. At least one anti-epileptic drug was given before surgery. The genes are TRBV28 and TRBJ2-4, with D possibly being TRBD1 (5 bases). This TCR was sampled from a boy under three years old with tuberous sclerosis and intractable seizures. This sample comprised peripheral blood, obtained at surgery. CDR3 sequence: CASSQPLGAIAKNIQYF. CDR3 sequence (DNA): TGTGCCAGCAGCCAGCCTTTAGGGGCTATAGCCAAAAACATTCAGTACTTC.